These 25 T cell receptor beta chains share one sample of origin, sequenced in a study of T cells in localized non-small cell lung cancer. Measured with immunoSEQ multiplex PCR; TCRdb has only the in-frame clones, and not every one. This sample has roughly 40,000 clones; 75% to 90% occur once, and the top ten carry less than 3.5%. Sequenced here: peripheral blood, sampled before any cancer treatment. These TCRs come from a woman between 35 and 70 years old with stage I lung adenocarcinoma.

Remarks on this clone: Other DNA sequences from this sample encode an identical CDR3 as well. V and J are TRBV9 and TRBJ1-1, with D hard to call. Per germline, CDR1 SGDLS and CDR2 YYNGEE. This CDR3 spans 13 amino acids. V was shortened by 2 bases and J by 3 bases, with 8 bases between the two germline ends. The DNA for the CDR3 is TGTGCCAGCAGCGTCGTTGGTGACACTGAAGCTTTCTTT. Translation gives CASSVVGDTEAFF.

This chain's CDR3 is CASSVTHTGDDTQYF. CDR3 coding DNA: TGTGCCAGCAGCGTAACCCACACAGGGGACGATACGCAGTATTTT. This chain uses TRBV9 with TRBJ2-3; TRBD1 aligns across 7 bases. Germline CDR1 and CDR2: SGDLS and YYNGEE. The length of the CDR3 is 15 residues. After removal of 1 base from V and 6 bases from J, the junction contained 8 bases not matched to a gene.

The rearrangement uses TRBV27 and TRBJ2-4; D is undetermined. Germline V gives CDR1 MNHEY, CDR2 SMNVEV (reference sequence). The CDR3 consists of 13 residues. V was pared by 2 bases and J by 9 bases, with 11 bases between. CDR3 amino acids: CASSLQRRSIQYF. The CDR3 coding sequence is TGTGCCAGCAGTTTACAGCGACGAAGCATTCAGTACTTC.

This clone has a single count. This sequence joins TRBV2 and TRBJ2-3, with 7 nucleotides matching TRBD1. The length of the CDR3 is 15 residues. V shed 8 bases and J 6 bases; nucleotides not matched to a gene: 14. In germline, CDR1 is SNHLY, CDR2 FYNNEI. The CDR3 reads CASRPGQLVYDTQYF. CDR3 DNA sequence: TGTGCCAGCCGACCGGGACAGCTTGTCTATGATACGCAGTATTTT.

The chain uses TRBV6-7 and TRBJ1-4; no clear D. TRBV6-7 qualifies as an ORF whose function is uncertain. V lost 2 bases and J lost 7, with 11 bases in between. This CDR3 has 14 amino acids. The CDR3 loop reads CASSYEQTLEKLFF. Here the CDR3 DNA reads TGTGCCAGCAGTTACGAACAGACACTTGAAAAACTGTTTTTT.

The CDR3, as DNA: TGTGCCAGCAGCTTTTCTATTGGGGCTGAAGCTTTCTTT. Translated, it gives CASSFSIGAEAFF. J is TRBJ1-1 and V is TRBV5-4; D gene unclear. Germline V gives CDR1 SGHNT, CDR2 YYREEE (reference sequence). V was trimmed by 2 bases and J by 6 bases, leaving 11 bases between them. This CDR3 comprises 13 residues.

There are a few counts of this clone. The V gene is TRBV4-2, the J gene TRBJ2-1, with D unclear. Germline assignment: CDR1 LGHNA and CDR2 YNFKEQ. The V end lost 0 bases, the J end lost 4 bases, and 13 bases lay between the germline ends. The CDR3 spans 16 residues. CDR3 nucleotides: TGTGCCAGCAGCCAAGAGGCTCCCACCAGGTACAATGAGCAGTTCTTC. Translated, it gives CASSQEAPTRYNEQFF.

This rearrangement joins TRBV19 to TRBJ2-2; no clear D gene. V was cut by 3 bases and J by 0 bases, with 2 bases left in between. Looked up from germline, CDR1 is LNHDA and CDR2 is SQIVND (reference sequence). CDR3 size: 13 residues. In DNA form, the CDR3 reads TGTGCCAGTAGTATCCCGAACACCGGGGAGCTGTTTTTT. It yields the protein CASSIPNTGELFF.

Only one count was recorded for this clone. The chain links TRBV7-9 to TRBJ2-7; 14 bases map to TRBD2. The V gene's germline CDR1 is SEHNR and CDR2 FQNEAQ (reference sequence). The CDR3 runs to 15 residues. Germline trimming cut 4 bases from V and 6 bases from J; bases unmatched to any gene: 5. CDR3 sequence: CASSSGLAGVSEQYF. The DNA of the CDR3 is TGTGCCAGCAGCTCGGGACTAGCGGGAGTTAGCGAGCAGTACTTC.

The chain couples TRBV6-4 to TRBJ2-6; the D is unclear. V was cut by 4 bases and J by 1 base, with 14 bases left in between. Germline V CDR1 and CDR2: MRHNA, SNTAGT. This CDR3 comprises 17 residues. CDR3 in DNA: TGTGCCAGCAGTGTTCAGCCAGTAGGGTCTGGGGCCAACGTCCTGACTTTC. Its translation is CASSVQPVGSGANVLTF.

The V and J genes are TRBV10-2 and TRBJ2-7; 11 bases fit TRBD2. The V gene's germline CDR1 is WSHSY and CDR2 SAAADI. V was clipped by 1 base and J by 4 bases; unmatched bases: 9. This CDR3 spans 17 amino acids. CDR3 in DNA: TGCGCCAGCAGTGAGTACGCGACTAGCGGGATTGGGTACGAGCAGTACTTC. Translated: CASSEYATSGIGYEQYF.

Comment on this clone: One junction end disagrees with the germline gene, perhaps due to a read error. Other DNA sequences within the sample encode an identical CDR3. The genes are TRBV2 and TRBJ2-7; possibly TRBD2 for D (6 bases). CDR3 size: 14 residues. Germline CDR1 is SNHLY and CDR2 is FYNNEI. CDR3 nucleotides: TGTGCCAGCAGCCGGGGGATGAGCTCCTACGAGCAGTACTTT. It yields the protein CASSRGMSSYEQYF. Supplemented by reference TRBV2 and TRBJ2-7, the full variable domain reads EPEVTQTPSHQVTQMGQEVILRCVPISNHLYFYWYRQILGQKVEFLVSFYNNEISEKSEIFDDQFSVERPDGSNFTLKIRSTKLEDSAMYFCASSRGMSSYEQYFGPGTRLTVT.

The chain carries TRBV2 and TRBJ2-5; D call uncertain. Germline CDR1 reads SNHLY; CDR2 reads FYNNEI. The CDR3 spans 15 residues. V was trimmed by 1 base and J by 5 bases, leaving 14 bases between them. This CDR3 reads CASSEGGAPGETQYF. CDR3 sequence (DNA): TGTGCCAGCAGTGAAGGTGGAGCGCCTGGGGAGACCCAGTACTTC. The full variable domain, with the rest looked up from reference TRBV2 and TRBJ2-5, is EPEVTQTPSHQVTQMGQEVILRCVPISNHLYFYWYRQILGQKVEFLVSFYNNEISEKSEIFDDQFSVERPDGSNFTLKIRSTKLEDSAMYFCASSEGGAPGETQYFGPGTRLLVL.

This clone was recorded once. CDR3 sequence (DNA): TGTGCCAGCAGCCTACTAGCGGAGGGAGATACGCAGTATTTT. It translates to CASSLLAEGDTQYF. The genes are TRBV5-4 and TRBJ2-3; 8 positions agree with TRBD2. Germline CDR1 reads SGHNT; CDR2 reads YYREEE (reference sequence). This CDR3 spans 14 amino acids. V shed 4 bases, J shed 5 bases, and the junction held 6 bases outside the gene matches.

The chain uses TRBV11-2 and TRBJ2-2; D unclear. V lost 5 bases, J lost 3 bases, and 7 bases lay in between. The CDR3 sequence is 13 residues long. Looked up from germline, CDR1 is SGHAT and CDR2 is FQNNGV. The CDR3 spells CASSLQYTGELFF. Here the CDR3 DNA reads TGTGCCAGCAGCCTTCAGTACACCGGGGAGCTGTTTTTT.

With respect to this clone: Germline is not matched at one junction end, which may reflect a read error. The chain joins TRBV7-7 to TRBJ2-1; D remains ambiguous. This CDR3 spans 15 amino acids. Germline V gene data show CDR1 as SSHAT and CDR2 as FNYEAQ (reference sequence). The CDR3 here is CASSPRPPPGNEQFF. CDR3 nucleotides: TGTGCTAGCAGCCCCAGACCCCCCCCCGGAAATGAGCAGTTCTTC.

The V call is TRBV6-1, the J call TRBJ2-5, with a tentative D call TRBD2 (6 bases). CDR1 MNHNS and CDR2 SASEGT come from the germline V gene. Deletions cut 2 bases from V and 4 bases from J, with 8 bases between. This CDR3 comprises 13 residues. CDR3 sequence reads: CASSEMGGETQYF. CDR3 nucleotides: TGTGCCAGCAGTGAAATGGGGGGAGAGACCCAGTACTTC.

The chain combines TRBV18 with TRBJ2-1; 9 bases align to TRBD2. Trimming at V came to 3 bases and at J to 4 bases, leaving 4 bases not matched to a gene. Germline lookup yields CDR1 KGHSH and CDR2 LQKENI. CDR3 length: 15 amino acids. The CDR3 region has the DNA TGTGCCAGCTCACCGGGACTAGCTTTATACAATGAGCAGTTCTTC. Translating it yields CASSPGLALYNEQFF.

This clone was counted once. V usage is TRBV4-1 and J usage is TRBJ1-4, with D perhaps TRBD1 (5 bases). With 4 bases removed from V and 2 bases from J, the gap between germline ends came to 11 bases. The CDR3 consists of 15 residues. The germline V gene has CDR1 MGHRA and CDR2 YSYEKL. The CDR3 sequence: CASSPAKGTNEKLFF. The CDR3 coding sequence is TGCGCCAGCAGCCCTGCCAAGGGGACTAATGAAAAACTGTTTTTT.

The chain joins TRBV13 to TRBJ2-7, with D perhaps matching TRBD1 or TRBD2 (5 bases each). Deletions cut 5 bases from V and 5 bases from J, with 19 bases between. Germline CDR1 is PRHDT and CDR2 is FYEKMQ (reference sequence). This CDR3 has 15 amino acids. Here the CDR3 reads CASSPVGMRGHEQYF. CDR3 in DNA: TGTGCCAGCAGCCCAGTAGGTATGAGGGGACACGAGCAGTACTTC.

V is TRBV29-1 and J is TRBJ2-7; the D gene could be TRBD1 or TRBD2 (7 bases each). The CDR3 spans 14 residues. The V gene's germline CDR1 is SQVTM and CDR2 ANQGSEA. V gave up 4 bases and J gave up 5 bases, with 18 bases separating them. CDR3: CSVGGGTEGNEQYF. The CDR3 DNA reads as TGCAGCGTTGGGGGAGGGACAGAGGGGAACGAGCAGTACTTC.

The chain couples TRBV6-5 to TRBJ2-2, with D perhaps matching TRBD1 (6 bases). The CDR3 loop spans 14 amino acids. With 4 bases removed from V and 4 bases from J, the gap between germline ends came to 10 bases. Germline CDR1 is MNHEY and CDR2 is SVGAGI. The chain's CDR3 is CASSLQGFTGELFF. The CDR3 bases are TGTGCCAGCAGTTTACAGGGTTTCACCGGGGAGCTGTTTTTT.

The J gene is TRBJ2-2, the V gene TRBV19; D ambiguous. This CDR3 is 14 amino acids long. V lost 5 bases to trimming and J lost 2 bases, with 9 bases between them. Per the germline V gene, CDR1 is LNHDA and CDR2 is SQIVND (reference sequence). This CDR3 is CASSWARNTGELFF. The CDR3, as DNA: TGTGCCAGTAGTTGGGCACGAAACACCGGGGAGCTGTTTTTT.

This clone turned up a few times. The chain uses TRBV5-1 and TRBJ2-2; D gene unclear. This CDR3 spans 16 amino acids. Per germline, CDR1 SGHRS and CDR2 YFSETQ. V lost 0 bases and J lost 7, with 16 bases in between. The CDR3 region is CASSLGDWQSSGELFF. Written as DNA, the CDR3 is TGCGCCAGCAGCTTGGGGGATTGGCAAAGTAGCGGGGAGCTGTTTTTT.

J is TRBJ2-1 and V is TRBV2, with D maybe TRBD1 (5 bases). V dropped 5 bases and J dropped 4 bases, with 9 bases sitting between them. CDR1 and CDR2 from the germline V gene are SNHLY and FYNNEI. The CDR3 has 13 residues. The DNA of the CDR3 is TGTGCCAGCAGTTTGGACAAGTACAATGAGCAGTTCTTC. This codes for CASSLDKYNEQFF. The whole variable domain, filled in from reference TRBV2 and TRBJ2-1, reads EPEVTQTPSHQVTQMGQEVILRCVPISNHLYFYWYRQILGQKVEFLVSFYNNEISEKSEIFDDQFSVERPDGSNFTLKIRSTKLEDSAMYFCASSLDKYNEQFFGPGTRLTVL.